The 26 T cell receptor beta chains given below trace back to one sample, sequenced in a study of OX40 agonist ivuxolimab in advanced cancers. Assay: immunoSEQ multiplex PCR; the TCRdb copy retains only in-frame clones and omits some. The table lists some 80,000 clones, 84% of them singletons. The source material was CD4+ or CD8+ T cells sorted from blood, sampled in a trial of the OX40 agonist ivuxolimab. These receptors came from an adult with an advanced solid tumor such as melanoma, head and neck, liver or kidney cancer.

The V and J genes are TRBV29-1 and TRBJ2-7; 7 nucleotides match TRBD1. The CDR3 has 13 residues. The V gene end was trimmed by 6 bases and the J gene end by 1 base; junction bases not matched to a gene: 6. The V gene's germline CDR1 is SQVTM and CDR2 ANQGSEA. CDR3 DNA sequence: TGCAGCGTAGCTGGACAGGAGTCCTACGAGCAGTACTTC. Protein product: CSVAGQESYEQYF.

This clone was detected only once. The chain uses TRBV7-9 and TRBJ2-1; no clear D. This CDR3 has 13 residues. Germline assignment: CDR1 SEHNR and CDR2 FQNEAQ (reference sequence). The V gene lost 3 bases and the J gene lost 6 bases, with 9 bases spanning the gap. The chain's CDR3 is CASSFEIVNEQFF. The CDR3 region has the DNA TGTGCCAGCAGCTTCGAGATAGTCAATGAGCAGTTCTTC.

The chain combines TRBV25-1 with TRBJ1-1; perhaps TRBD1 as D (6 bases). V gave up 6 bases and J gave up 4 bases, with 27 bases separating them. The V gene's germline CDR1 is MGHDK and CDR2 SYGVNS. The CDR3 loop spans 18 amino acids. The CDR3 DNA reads TGTGCCAGCAGCCCCCTCGAACAATGGGGGGCGCATATCACTGAAGCTTTCTTT. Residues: CASSPLEQWGAHITEAFF. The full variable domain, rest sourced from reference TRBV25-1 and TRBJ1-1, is EADIYQTPRYLVIGTGKKITLECSQTMGHDKMYWYQQDPGMELHLIHYSYGVNSTEKGDLSSESTVSRIRTEHFPLTLESARPSHTSQYLCASSPLEQWGAHITEAFFGQGTRLTVV.

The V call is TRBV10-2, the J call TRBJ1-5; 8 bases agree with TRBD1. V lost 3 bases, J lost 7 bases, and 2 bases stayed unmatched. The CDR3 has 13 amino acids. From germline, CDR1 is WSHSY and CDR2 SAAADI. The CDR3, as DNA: TGCGCCAGCAGTGAAGACAGGGGACAGCCCCAGCATTTT. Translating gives CASSEDRGQPQHF.

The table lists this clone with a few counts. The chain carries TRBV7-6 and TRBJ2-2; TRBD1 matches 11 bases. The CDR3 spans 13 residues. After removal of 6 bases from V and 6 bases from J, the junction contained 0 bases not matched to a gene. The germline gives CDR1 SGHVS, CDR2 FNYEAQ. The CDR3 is CASRGQGAGELFF. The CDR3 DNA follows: TGTGCCAGCAGGGGACAGGGGGCCGGGGAGCTGTTTTTT.

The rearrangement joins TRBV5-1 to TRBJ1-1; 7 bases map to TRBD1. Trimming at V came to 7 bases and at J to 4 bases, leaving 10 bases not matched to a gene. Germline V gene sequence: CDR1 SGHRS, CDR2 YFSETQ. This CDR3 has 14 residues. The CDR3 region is CASGRQGIGTEAFF. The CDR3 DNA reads TGCGCCAGCGGCAGACAGGGAATTGGCACTGAAGCTTTCTTT.

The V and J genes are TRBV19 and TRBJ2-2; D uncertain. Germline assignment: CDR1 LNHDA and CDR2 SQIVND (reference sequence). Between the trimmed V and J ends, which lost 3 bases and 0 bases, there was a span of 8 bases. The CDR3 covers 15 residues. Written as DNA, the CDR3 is TGTGCCAGTAGTATTAGTAGCTCGAACACCGGGGAGCTGTTTTTT. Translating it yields CASSISSSNTGELFF.

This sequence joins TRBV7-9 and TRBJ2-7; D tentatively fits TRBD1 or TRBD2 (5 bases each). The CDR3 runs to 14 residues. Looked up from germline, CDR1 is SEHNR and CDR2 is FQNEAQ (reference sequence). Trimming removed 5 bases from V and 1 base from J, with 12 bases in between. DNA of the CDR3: TGTGCCAGCAGCGTTCGGGGCCTATCCTACGAGCAGTACTTC. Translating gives CASSVRGLSYEQYF.

The CDR3, as DNA: TGTGCCAGTAGTACCGGACGACAGAGTTTGAACACTGAAGCTTTCTTT. Protein sequence: CASSTGRQSLNTEAFF. V and J are TRBV19 and TRBJ1-1; possible D gene TRBD1, 5 bases. CDR1 and CDR2 from the germline V gene are LNHDA and SQIVND (reference sequence). With 4 bases removed from V and 0 bases from J, the gap between germline ends came to 15 bases. CDR3 length: 16 amino acids.

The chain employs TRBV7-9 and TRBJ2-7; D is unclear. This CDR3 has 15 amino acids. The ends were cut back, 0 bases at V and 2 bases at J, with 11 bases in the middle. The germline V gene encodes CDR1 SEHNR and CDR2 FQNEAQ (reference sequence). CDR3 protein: CASSLASVTPYEQYF. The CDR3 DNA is TGTGCCAGCAGCTTAGCGTCAGTAACCCCCTACGAGCAGTACTTC.

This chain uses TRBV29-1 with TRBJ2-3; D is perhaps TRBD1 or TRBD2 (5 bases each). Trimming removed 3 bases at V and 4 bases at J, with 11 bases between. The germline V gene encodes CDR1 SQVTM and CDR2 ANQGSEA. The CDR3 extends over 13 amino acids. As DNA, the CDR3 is TGCAGCGTTGACGAGGGGTTGGCAGATACGCAGTATTTT. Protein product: CSVDEGLADTQYF.

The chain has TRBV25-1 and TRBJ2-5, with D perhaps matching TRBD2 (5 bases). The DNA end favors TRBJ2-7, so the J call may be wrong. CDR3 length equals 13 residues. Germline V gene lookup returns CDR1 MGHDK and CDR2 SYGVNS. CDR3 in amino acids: CASSEPGAYEQYF. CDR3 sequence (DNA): TGTGCCAGCAGTGAACCCGGGGCCTACGAGCAGTACTTC.

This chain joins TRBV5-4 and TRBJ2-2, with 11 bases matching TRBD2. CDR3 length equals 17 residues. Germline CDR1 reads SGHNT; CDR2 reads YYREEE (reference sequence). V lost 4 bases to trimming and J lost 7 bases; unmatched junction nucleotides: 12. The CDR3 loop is CASSPTSGIGGYGELFF. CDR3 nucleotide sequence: TGTGCCAGCAGCCCGACTAGCGGGATAGGGGGATACGGGGAGCTGTTTTTT.

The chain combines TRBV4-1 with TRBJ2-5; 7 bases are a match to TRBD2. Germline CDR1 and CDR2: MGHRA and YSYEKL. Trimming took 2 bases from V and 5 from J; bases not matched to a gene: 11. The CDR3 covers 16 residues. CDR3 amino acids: CASSQSSGGGWETQYF. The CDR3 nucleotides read TGCGCCAGCAGCCAATCATCTGGGGGGGGATGGGAGACCCAGTACTTC.

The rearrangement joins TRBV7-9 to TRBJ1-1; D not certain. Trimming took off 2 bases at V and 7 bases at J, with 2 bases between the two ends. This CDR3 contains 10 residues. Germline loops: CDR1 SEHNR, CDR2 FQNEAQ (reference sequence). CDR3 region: CASSLIEAFF. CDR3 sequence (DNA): TGTGCCAGCAGCTTAATTGAAGCTTTCTTT.

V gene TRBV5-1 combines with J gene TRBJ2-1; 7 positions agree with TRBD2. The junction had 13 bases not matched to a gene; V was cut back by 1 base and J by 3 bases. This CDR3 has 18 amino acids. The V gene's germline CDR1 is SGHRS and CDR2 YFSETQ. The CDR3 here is CASSLKQVGREYYNEQFF. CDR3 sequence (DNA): TGCGCCAGCAGCTTGAAACAGGTCGGGCGGGAGTACTACAATGAGCAGTTCTTC.

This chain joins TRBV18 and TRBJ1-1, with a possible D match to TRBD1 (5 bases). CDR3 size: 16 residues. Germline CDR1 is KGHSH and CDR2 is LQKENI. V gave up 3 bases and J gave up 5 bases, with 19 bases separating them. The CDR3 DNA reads TGTGCCAGCTCACCCCTCGGCAGGGAGTTTGGGACTGAAGCTTTCTTT. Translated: CASSPLGREFGTEAFF.

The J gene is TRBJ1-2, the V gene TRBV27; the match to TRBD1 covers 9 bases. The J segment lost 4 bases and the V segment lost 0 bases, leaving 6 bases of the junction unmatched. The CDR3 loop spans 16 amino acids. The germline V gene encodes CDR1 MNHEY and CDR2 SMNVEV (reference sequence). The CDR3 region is CASSLSPGQGLYGYTF. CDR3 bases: TGTGCCAGCAGTTTATCCCCAGGACAGGGGCTCTATGGCTACACCTTC.

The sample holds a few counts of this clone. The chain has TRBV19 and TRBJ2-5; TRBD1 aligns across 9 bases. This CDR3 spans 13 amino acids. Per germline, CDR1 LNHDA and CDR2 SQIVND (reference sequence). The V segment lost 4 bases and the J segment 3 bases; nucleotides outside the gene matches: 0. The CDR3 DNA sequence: TGTGCCAGTAGTAGGGACAGGGAAGAGACCCAGTACTTC. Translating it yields CASSRDREETQYF.

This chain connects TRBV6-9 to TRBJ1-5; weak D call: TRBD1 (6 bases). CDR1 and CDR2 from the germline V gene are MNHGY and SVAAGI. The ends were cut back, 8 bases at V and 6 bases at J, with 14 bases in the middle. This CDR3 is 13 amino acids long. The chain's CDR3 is CASAPGGIQPQHF. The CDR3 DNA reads TGTGCCAGCGCGCCGGGGGGCATTCAGCCCCAGCATTTT.

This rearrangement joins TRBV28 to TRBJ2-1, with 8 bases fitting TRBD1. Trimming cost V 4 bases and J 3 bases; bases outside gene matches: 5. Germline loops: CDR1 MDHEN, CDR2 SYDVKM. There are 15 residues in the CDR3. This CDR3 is CASSSGQVYYNEQFF. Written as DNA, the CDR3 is TGTGCCAGCAGTTCGGGACAGGTCTACTACAATGAGCAGTTCTTC. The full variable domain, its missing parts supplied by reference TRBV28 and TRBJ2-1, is DVKVTQSSRYLVKRTGEKVFLECVQDMDHENMFWYRQDPGLGLRLIYFSYDVKMKEKGDIPEGYSVSREKKERFSLILESASTNQTSMYLCASSSGQVYYNEQFFGPGTRLTVL.

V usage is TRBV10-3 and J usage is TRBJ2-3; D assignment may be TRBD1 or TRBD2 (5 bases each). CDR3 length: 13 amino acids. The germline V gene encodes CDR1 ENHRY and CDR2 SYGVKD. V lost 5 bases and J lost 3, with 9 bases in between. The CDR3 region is CAISWDPTDTQYF. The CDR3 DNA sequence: TGTGCCATCAGTTGGGACCCGACAGATACGCAGTATTTT.

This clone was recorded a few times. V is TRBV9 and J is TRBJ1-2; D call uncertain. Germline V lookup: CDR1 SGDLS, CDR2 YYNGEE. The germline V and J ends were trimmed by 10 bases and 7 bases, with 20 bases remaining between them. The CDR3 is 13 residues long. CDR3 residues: CAGNKDGGGGYTF. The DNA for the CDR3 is TGTGCCGGCAACAAGGACGGCGGCGGTGGCTACACCTTC.

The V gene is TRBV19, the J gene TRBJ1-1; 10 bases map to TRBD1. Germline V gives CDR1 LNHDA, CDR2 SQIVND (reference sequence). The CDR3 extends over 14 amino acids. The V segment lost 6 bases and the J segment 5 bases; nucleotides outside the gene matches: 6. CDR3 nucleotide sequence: TGTGCCAGTAGCACCGGGACAGGGGAAACTGAAGCTTTCTTT. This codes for CASSTGTGETEAFF.

The CDR3 DNA reads as TGTGCCAGCAGCGTCGGACTAGCGAGGGATCAGTACTTC. Translation: CASSVGLARDQYF. The rearrangement uses TRBV2 and TRBJ2-7, with 9 bases identical to TRBD2. Trimming removed 6 bases from V and 10 bases from J; junction bases left unmatched: 10. Germline CDR1 reads SNHLY; CDR2 reads FYNNEI. This CDR3 is built from 13 residues.

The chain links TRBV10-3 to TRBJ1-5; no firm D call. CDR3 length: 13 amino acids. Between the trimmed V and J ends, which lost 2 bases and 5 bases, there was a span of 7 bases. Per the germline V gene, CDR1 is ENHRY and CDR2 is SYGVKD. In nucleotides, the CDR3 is TGTGCCATCAGTGAGATCATCGATCAGCCCCAGCATTTT. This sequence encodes CAISEIIDQPQHF.